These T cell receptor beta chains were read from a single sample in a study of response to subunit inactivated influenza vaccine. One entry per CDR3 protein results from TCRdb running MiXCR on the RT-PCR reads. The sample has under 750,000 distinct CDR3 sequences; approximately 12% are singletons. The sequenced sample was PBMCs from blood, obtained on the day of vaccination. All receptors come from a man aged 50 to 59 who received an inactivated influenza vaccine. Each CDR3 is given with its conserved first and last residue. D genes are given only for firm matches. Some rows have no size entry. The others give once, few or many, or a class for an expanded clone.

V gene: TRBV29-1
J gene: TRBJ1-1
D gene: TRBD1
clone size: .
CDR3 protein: CSVDSTGGRTEAFF
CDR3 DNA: TGCAGCGTTGACTCGACAGGGGGAAGGACTGAAGCTTTCTTT

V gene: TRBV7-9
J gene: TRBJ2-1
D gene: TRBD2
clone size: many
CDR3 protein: CASSPTSVLSSYNEQFF
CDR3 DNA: TGTGCCAGCAGCCCGACTAGCGTTCTGAGCTCCTACAATGAGCAGTTCTTC

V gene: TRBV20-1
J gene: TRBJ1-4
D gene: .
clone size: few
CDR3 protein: CSASWRAEKLFF
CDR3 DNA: TGCAGTGCTAGCTGGAGGGCTGAAAAACTGTTTTTT

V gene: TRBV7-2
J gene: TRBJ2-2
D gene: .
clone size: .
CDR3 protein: CASSPTGRRTGELFF
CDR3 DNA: TGTGCCAGCAGCCCAACAGGGAGGAGGACCGGGGAGCTGTTTTTT

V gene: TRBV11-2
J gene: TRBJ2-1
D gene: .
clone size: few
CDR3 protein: CASSLGGHNNEQFF
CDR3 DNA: TGTGCCAGCAGCTTAGGGGGACACAACAATGAGCAGTTCTTC

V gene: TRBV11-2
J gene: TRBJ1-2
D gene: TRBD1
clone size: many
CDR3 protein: CASSLEQGGYLGYTF
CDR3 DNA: TGTGCCAGCAGCTTAGAACAGGGGGGTTACCTTGGCTACACCTTC

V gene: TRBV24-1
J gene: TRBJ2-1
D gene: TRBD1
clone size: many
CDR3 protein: CATSEAGTGPYNEQFF
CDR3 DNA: TGTGCCACCAGTGAAGCCGGGACAGGGCCTTACAATGAGCAGTTCTTC

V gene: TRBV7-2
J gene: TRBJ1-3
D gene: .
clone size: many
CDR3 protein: CASSLDRAGNTIYF
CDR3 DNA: TGTGCCAGCAGCTTAGACAGGGCTGGAAACACCATATATTTT

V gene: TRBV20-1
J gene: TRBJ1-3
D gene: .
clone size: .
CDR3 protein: CSARPPTGNTIYF
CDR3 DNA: TGCAGTGCTAGACCCCCGACCGGAAACACCATATATTTT

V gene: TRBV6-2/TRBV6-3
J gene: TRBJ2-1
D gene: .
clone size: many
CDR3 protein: CASSYGGEQFF
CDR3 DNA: TGTGCCAGCAGTTACGGGGGTGAGCAGTTCTTC

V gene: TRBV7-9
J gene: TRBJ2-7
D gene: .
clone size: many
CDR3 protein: CASSFSSSSYEQYF
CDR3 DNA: TGTGCCAGCAGCTTTTCAAGTAGCTCCTACGAGCAGTACTTC

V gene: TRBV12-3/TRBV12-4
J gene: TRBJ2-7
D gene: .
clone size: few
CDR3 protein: CASSFRKGHGEQYF
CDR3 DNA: TGTGCCAGCAGTTTCCGAAAAGGCCACGGGGAGCAGTACTTC

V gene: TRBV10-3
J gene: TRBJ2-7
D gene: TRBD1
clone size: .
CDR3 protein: CAIRAPPGQGANYEQYF
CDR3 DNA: TGTGCCATCAGAGCTCCACCGGGACAGGGGGCAAATTACGAGCAGTACTTC

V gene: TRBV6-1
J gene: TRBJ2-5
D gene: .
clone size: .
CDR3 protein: CASSPGPWAETQYF
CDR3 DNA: TGTGCCAGCAGTCCGGGACCATGGGCAGAGACCCAGTACTTC

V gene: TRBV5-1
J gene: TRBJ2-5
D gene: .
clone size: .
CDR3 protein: CASSLGNLGGETQYF
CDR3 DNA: TGCGCCAGCAGCTTGGGGAATTTAGGAGGCGAGACCCAGTACTTC

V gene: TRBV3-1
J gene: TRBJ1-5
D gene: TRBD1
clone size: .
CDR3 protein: CTFCPDIWGQGLSNQPQHF
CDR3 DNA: TGTACCTTCTGCCCTGATATTTGGGGACAGGGATTGAGCAATCAGCCCCAGCATTTT

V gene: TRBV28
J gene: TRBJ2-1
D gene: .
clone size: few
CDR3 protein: CASSHMGEAYNEQFF
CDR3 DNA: TGTGCCAGCAGTCATATGGGGGAGGCCTACAATGAGCAGTTCTTC

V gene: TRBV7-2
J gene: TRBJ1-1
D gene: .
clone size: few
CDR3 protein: CASSPQGRMNTEAFF
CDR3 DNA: TGTGCCAGCAGCCCCCAGGGTAGGATGAACACTGAAGCTTTCTTT

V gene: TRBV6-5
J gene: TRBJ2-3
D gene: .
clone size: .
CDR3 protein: CASSYGGPSTVTQYF
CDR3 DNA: TGTGCCAGCAGTTACGGGGGGCCTAGCACAGTTACGCAGTATTTT

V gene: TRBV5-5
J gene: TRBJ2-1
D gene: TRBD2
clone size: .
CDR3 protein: CASSLDLAGGLNEQFF
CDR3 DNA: TGTGCCAGCAGCTTGGATCTAGCGGGGGGGCTCAATGAGCAGTTCTTC

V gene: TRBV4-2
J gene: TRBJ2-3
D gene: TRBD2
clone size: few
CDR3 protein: CASSHGLAGRKTDTQYF
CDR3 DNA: TGTGCCAGCAGCCACGGACTAGCGGGGAGGAAGACAGATACGCAGTATTTT

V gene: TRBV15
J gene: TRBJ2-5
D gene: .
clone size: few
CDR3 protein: CATSRDRVETQYF
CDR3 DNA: TGTGCCACCAGCAGAGACAGGGTGGAGACCCAGTACTTC

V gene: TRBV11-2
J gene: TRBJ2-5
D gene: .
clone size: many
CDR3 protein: CASSLDTGTETQYF
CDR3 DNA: TGTGCCAGCAGCTTAGATACAGGGACAGAGACCCAGTACTTC

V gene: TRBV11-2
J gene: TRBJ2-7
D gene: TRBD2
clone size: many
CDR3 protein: CASSLVNYGTSGFYEQYF
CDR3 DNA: TGTGCCAGCAGCTTAGTAAATTACGGGACTAGCGGCTTTTACGAGCAGTACTTC

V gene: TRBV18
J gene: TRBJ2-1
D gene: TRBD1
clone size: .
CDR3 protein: CASSTQGQGASEQFF
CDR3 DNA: TGTGCCAGCTCGACCCAGGGACAGGGGGCAAGTGAGCAGTTCTTC

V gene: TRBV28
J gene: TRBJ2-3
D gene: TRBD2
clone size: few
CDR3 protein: CASSFLLAGGPGTPTDTQYF
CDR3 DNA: TGTGCCAGCAGTTTTCTGCTAGCGGGAGGGCCGGGTACCCCCACAGATACGCAGTATTTT

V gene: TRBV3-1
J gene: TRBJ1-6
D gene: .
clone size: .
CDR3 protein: CASSQDTASPLHF
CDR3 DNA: TGTGCCAGCAGCCAAGATACCGCCTCACCCCTCCACTTT

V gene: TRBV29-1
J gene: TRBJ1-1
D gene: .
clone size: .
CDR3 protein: CSVDGLMNTEAFF
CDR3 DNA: TGCAGCGTTGACGGCCTCATGAACACTGAAGCTTTCTTT

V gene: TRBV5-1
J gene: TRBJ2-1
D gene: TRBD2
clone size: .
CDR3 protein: CASSPGGGAYNEQFF
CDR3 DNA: TGCGCCAGCAGCCCCGGGGGGGGAGCCTACAATGAGCAGTTCTTC

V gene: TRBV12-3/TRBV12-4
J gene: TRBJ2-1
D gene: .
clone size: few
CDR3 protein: CASSWGTGIYNEQFF
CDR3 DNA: TGTGCCAGCAGTTGGGGTACAGGGATCTACAATGAGCAGTTCTTC

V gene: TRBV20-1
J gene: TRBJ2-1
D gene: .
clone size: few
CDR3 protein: CSARRWAGNEQFF
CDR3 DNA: TGCAGTGCTAGACGTTGGGCTGGAAATGAGCAGTTCTTC

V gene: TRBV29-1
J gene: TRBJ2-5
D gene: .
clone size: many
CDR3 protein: CSVGWGETQYF
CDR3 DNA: TGCAGCGTTGGTTGGGGAGAGACCCAGTACTTC

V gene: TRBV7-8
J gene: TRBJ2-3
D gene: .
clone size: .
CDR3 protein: CASSLWTEPTDTQYF
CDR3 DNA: TGTGCCAGCAGCTTATGGACGGAACCCACAGATACGCAGTATTTT

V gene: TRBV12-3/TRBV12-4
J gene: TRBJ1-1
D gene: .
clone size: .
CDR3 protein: CASRLAGNTEAFF
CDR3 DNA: TGTGCCAGCAGGTTGGCGGGGAACACTGAAGCTTTCTTT

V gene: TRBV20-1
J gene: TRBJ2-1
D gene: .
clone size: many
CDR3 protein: CSARDGRGAYNEQFF
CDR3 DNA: TGCAGTGCTAGAGATGGACGTGGGGCCTACAATGAGCAGTTCTTC

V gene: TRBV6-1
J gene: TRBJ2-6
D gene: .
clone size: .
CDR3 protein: CASTISSSGANVLTF
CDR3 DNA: TGTGCCAGCACTATTAGTAGCTCTGGGGCCAACGTCCTGACTTTC

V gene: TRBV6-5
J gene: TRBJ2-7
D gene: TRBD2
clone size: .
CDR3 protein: CASSSTRGSEQYF
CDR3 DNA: TGTGCCAGCAGTTCCACCCGCGGGAGCGAGCAGTACTTC

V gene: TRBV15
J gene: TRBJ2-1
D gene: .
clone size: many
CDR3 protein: CATSSGRTYNEQFF
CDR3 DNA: TGTGCCACCAGTTCGGGACGGACTTACAATGAGCAGTTCTTC

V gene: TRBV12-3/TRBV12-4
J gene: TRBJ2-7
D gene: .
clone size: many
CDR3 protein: CASSLYGEQYF
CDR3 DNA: TGTGCCAGCAGTTTATACGGCGAGCAGTACTTC

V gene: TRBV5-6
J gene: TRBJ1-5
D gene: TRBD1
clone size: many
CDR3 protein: CASSPWTGSSNQPQHF
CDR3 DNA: TGTGCCAGCAGCCCCTGGACAGGCTCTAGCAATCAGCCCCAGCATTTT

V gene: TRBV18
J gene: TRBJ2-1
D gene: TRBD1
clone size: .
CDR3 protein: CASSRGQGTFDEQFF
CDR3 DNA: TGTGCCAGCTCACGGGGACAGGGGACGTTCGATGAGCAGTTCTTC

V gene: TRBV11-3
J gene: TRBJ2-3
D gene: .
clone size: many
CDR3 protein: CASSSSSTDTQYF
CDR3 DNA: TGCGCCAGCAGCTCTAGTAGCACAGATACGCAGTATTTT

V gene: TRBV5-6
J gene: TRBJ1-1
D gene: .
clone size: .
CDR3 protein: CASLSMRARLSNTEAFF
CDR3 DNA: TGTGCCAGTTTGTCGATGAGAGCTCGCCTCTCGAACACTGAAGCTTTCTTT

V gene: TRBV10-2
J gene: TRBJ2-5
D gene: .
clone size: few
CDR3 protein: CASSDLGETQYF
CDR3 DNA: TGCGCCAGCAGTGACTTGGGAGAGACCCAGTACTTC

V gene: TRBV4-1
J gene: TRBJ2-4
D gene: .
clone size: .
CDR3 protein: CASSFLGPGVAKNIQYF
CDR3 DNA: TGCGCCAGCAGCTTTCTGGGGCCCGGGGTAGCCAAAAACATTCAGTACTTC

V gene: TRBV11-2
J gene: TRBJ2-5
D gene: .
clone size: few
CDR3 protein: CASSPFNKGDQETQYF
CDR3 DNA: TGTGCCAGCAGCCCATTTAACAAGGGCGACCAAGAGACCCAGTACTTC

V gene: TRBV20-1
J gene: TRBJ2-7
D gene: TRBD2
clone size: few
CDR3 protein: CSARPGLREGEQYF
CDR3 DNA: TGCAGTGCTAGACCGGGACTACGGGAGGGCGAGCAGTACTTC